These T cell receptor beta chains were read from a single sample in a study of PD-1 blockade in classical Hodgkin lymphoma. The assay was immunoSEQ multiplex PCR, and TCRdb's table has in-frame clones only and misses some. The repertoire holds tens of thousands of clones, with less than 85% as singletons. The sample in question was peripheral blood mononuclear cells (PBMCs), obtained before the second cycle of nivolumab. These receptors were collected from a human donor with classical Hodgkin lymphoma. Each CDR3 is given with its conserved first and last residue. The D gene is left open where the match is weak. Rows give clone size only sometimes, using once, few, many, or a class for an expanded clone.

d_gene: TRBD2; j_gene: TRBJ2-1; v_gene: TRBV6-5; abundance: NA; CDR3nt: TGTGCCAGCAGTTACTCGAGCGGGAGGTCCGAGCAGTTCTTC; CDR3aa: CASSYSSGRSEQFF
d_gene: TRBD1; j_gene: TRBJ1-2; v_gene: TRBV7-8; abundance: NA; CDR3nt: TGTGCCAGCAGCTACGGAGAGGGGGCCGCAGAGGGCTACACCTTC; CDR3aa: CASSYGEGAAEGYTF
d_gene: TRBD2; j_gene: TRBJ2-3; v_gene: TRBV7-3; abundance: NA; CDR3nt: TGTGCCAGCAGCTTAACTGGGACTAGCGGGATCCCAGATACGCAGTATTTT; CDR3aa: CASSLTGTSGIPDTQYF
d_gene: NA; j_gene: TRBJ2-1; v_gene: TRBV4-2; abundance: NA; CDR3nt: TGTGCCACCCAGGGAGGAATTAGCGGAACGAATGAGCAGTTCTTC; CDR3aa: CATQGGISGTNEQFF
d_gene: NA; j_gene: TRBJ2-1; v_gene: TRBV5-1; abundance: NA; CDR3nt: TGCGCCAGCAGCACCCGAGCGAGGAGCTCCTACAATGAGCAGTTCTTC; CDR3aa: CASSTRARSSYNEQFF
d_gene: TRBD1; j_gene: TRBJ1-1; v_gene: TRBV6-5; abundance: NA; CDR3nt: TGTGCCAGTAAATCCGACAGGGGAGGGACTGAAGCTTTCTTT; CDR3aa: CASKSDRGGTEAFF
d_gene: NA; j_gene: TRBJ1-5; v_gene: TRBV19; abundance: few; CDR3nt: TGTGCCAGTAGCGCCTACAATCAGCCCCAGCATTTT; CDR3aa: CASSAYNQPQHF
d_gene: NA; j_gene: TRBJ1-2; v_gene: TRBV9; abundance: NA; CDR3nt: TGTGCCAGCAGCGCCCGAACCGGGACATTTGACTATGGCTACACCTTC; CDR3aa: CASSARTGTFDYGYTF
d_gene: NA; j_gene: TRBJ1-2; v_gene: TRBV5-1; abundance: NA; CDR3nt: TGCGCCAGCAGCTTGTTTAGCGGGGCAGGGAATGGCTACACCTTC; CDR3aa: CASSLFSGAGNGYTF
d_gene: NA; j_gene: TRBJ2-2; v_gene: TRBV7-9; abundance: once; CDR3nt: TGTGCAATTAATTGGGCGTCCACCGGGGAGCTGTTTTTT; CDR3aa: CAINWASTGELFF
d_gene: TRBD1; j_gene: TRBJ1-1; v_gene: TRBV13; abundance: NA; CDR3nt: TGTGCCAGCAGCTGGGACAGGGACACTGAAGCTTTCTTT; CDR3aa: CASSWDRDTEAFF
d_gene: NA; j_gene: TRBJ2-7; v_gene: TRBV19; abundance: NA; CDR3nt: TGTGCCAGTAGTACCGCGACTCCATCCTCCTACGAGCAGTACTTC; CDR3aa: CASSTATPSSYEQYF
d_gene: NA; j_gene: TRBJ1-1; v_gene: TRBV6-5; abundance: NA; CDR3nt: TGTGCCAGCAGTTACATACAAGTGAACACTGAAGCTTTCTTT; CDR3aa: CASSYIQVNTEAFF
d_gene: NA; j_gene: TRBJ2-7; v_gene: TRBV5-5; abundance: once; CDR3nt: TGTGCCAGCAGCCCGCTCCCATACGAGCAGTACTTC; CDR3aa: CASSPLPYEQYF
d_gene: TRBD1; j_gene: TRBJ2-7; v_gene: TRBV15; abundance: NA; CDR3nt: TGTGCCACCAGCAGAGAAAGGACAGGGGTCTACGAGCAGTACTTC; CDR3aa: CATSRERTGVYEQYF
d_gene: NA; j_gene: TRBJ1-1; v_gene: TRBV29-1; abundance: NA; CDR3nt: TGCAGCGTTGTCAGTGAAGCAAGGGAAGCTTTCTTT; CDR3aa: CSVVSEAREAFF
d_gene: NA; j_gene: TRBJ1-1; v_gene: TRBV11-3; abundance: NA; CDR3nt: TGTGCCAGCAGCTCAAGAGAAGCATCTAAAATGAACACTGAAGCTTTCTTT; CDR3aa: CASSSREASKMNTEAFF
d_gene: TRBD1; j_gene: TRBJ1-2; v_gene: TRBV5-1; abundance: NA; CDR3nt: TGCGCCAGCAAAGGGGGCTCTAACTATGGCTACACCTTC; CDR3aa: CASKGGSNYGYTF
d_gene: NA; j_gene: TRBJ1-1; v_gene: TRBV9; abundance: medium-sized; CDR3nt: TGTGCCAGCAGCCCTAGGGGGAATCAGAACACTGAAGCTTTCTTT; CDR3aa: CASSPRGNQNTEAFF
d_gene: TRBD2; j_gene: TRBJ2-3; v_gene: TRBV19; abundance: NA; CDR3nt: TGTGCCAGTAGTCCCTTGGCTAGCGGAGCCACAGATACGCAGTATTTT; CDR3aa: CASSPLASGATDTQYF
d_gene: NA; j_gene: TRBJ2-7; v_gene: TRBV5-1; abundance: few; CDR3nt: TGCGCCAGCAGCTTGTGGGGCGGAACCTACGAGCAGTACTTC; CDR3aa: CASSLWGGTYEQYF
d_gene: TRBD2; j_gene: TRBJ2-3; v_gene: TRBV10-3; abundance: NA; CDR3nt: TGTGCCATCATTAGCGGGGGGGCCCCTCCTTATAGCACAGATACGCAGTATTTT; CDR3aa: CAIISGGAPPYSTDTQYF
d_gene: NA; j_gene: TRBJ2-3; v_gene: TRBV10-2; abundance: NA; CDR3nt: TGCGCCAGCAGTGAGTCGACGTATACGCAGTATTTT; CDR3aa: CASSESTYTQYF
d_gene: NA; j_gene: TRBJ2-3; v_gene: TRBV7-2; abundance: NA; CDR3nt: TGTGCCAGCAGCCCCCGGGTAGGGGCGACCACAGATACGCAGTATTTT; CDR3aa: CASSPRVGATTDTQYF
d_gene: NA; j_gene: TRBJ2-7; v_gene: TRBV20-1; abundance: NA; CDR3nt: TGCAGTGCCCGGAACGCTTACGAGCAGTACTTC; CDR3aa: CSARNAYEQYF
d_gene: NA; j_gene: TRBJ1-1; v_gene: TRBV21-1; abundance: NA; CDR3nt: TGTGCCAGCAGCATTAGGGGCACTGAAGCTTTCTTT; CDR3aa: CASSIRGTEAFF
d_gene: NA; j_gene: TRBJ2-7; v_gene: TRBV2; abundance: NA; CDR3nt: TGTGCCAGCAGGCCCGAGGGGGGACAGCCGAGCTCCTACGAGCAGTACTTC; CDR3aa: CASRPEGGQPSSYEQYF
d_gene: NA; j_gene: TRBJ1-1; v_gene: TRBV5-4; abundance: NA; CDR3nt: TGTGCCAGCAGCGTTAGACGGCGAGAAACTGAAGCTTTCTTT; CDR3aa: CASSVRRRETEAFF
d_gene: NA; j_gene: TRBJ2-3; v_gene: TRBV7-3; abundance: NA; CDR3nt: TGTGCCAGCAGCTTGCTAGGGACAGATACGCAGTATTTT; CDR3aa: CASSLLGTDTQYF
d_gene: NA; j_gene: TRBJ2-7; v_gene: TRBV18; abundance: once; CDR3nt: TGTGCCAGCTCACCGGGGACGGGGTCCTACGAGCAGTACTTC; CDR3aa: CASSPGTGSYEQYF
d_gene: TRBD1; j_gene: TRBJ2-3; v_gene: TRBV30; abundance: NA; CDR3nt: TGTGCCTGGGAGACAGGGTGGGCGCAGTATTTT; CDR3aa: CAWETGWAQYF
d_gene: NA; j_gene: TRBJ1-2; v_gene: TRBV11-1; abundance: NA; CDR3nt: TGTGCCAGCAGCCCGGGACCCGCCTATGGCTACACCTTC; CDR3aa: CASSPGPAYGYTF
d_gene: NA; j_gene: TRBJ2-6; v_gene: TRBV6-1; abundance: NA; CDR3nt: TGTGCCAGCTTTGGCCCCGTCCTGACTTTC; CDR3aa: CASFGPVLTF
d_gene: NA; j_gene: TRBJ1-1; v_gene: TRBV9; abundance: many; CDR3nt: TGTGCCAGCAGCACCCGGATGACGGGGAACACTGAAGCTTTCTTT; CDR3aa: CASSTRMTGNTEAFF
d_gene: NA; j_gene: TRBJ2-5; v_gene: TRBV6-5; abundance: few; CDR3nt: TGTGCCAGCAGCTCCCCCCGGGGGACGGAAGAGACCCAGTACTTC; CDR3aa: CASSSPRGTEETQYF
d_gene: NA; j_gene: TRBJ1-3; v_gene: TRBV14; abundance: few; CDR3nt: TGTGCCAGCAGCCCCTTGAAGGGGGGCCAAGGAAACACCATATATTTT; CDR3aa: CASSPLKGGQGNTIYF
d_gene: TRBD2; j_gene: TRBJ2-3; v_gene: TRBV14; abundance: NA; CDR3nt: TGTGCCAGCAGCCCCCTGCTAGCGGGGGGGCCGAACACAGATACGCAGTATTTT; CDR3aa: CASSPLLAGGPNTDTQYF
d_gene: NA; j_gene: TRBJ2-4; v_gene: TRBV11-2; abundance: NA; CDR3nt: TGTGCCAGCAGCGAACACCGGGACACCCTCCGAGCCAAAAACATTCAGTACTTC; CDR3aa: CASSEHRDTLRAKNIQYF
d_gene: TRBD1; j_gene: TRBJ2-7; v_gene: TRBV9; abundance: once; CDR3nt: TGTGCCAGCAGCAAAAGGGGGGACCGACAGGGGGAACCATACGAGCAGTACTTC; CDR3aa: CASSKRGDRQGEPYEQYF
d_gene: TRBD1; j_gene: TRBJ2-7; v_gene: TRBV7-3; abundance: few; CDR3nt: TGTGCCAGCAGCTTAGGTCGGGACAGGGACTACGAGCAGTACTTC; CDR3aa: CASSLGRDRDYEQYF